A selection of T cell receptor beta chains follows, all from one sample in a study of regulatory T cells in long-lasting Graves disease. Each CDR3 protein gets one entry after TCRdb re-called the multiplex PCR reads with MiXCR. The profile shows 680,000 or so distinct CDR3 sequences, roughly 15% of them singletons. The sample also formed part of further work on T cells in Graves' hyperthyroidism and ophthalmopathy.

Sequencing was performed on peripheral blood mononuclear cells (PBMCs), taken at new diagnosis, from a patient treated with antithyroid drugs. The receptor source for this set is a woman aged 30 to 39 with Graves disease. CDR3s include the opening cysteine and the closing phenylalanine or tryptophan. Each record gives: D gene, V gene, clone size, J gene, CDR3 DNA, CDR3 protein. A D gene is named only where the DNA matches it firmly. Some rows mark clone size as missing; the rest say once, few, many or name a class of expanded clone.

D: .
V: TRBV27
size: few
J: TRBJ2-6
DNA: TGTGCCAGCAGTTTATTATCTGGGGCCAACGTCCTGACTTTC
CDR3: CASSLLSGANVLTF

D: .
V: TRBV11-2
size: many
J: TRBJ2-5
DNA: TGTGCCAGCAGCTTAGTTCGAACAGTCCAAGAGACCCAGTACTTC
CDR3: CASSLVRTVQETQYF

D: TRBD1
V: TRBV7-3
size: many
J: TRBJ2-2
DNA: TGTGCCAGCAGCTTAACGGGACAGTTGGCCGGGGAGCTGTTTTTT
CDR3: CASSLTGQLAGELFF

D: .
V: TRBV19
size: .
J: TRBJ2-7
DNA: TGTGCCAGTATGGACGGGGGACCCCCCTACGAGCAGTACTTC
CDR3: CASMDGGPPYEQYF

D: .
V: TRBV10-3
size: few
J: TRBJ2-3
DNA: TGTGCCACCGCTCAGGCAGATACGCAGTATTTT
CDR3: CATAQADTQYF

D: .
V: TRBV29-1
size: many
J: TRBJ1-1
DNA: TGCAGCGTACAGGGAGGGGACACTGAAGCTTTCTTT
CDR3: CSVQGGDTEAFF

D: TRBD1
V: TRBV12-3/TRBV12-4
size: few
J: TRBJ2-1
DNA: TGTGCCAGCAGCCGGGACAGGTCTAGTAACAATGAGCAGTTCTTC
CDR3: CASSRDRSSNNEQFF

D: TRBD2
V: TRBV14
size: .
J: TRBJ2-3
DNA: TGTGCCAGCAGCCTCAGACTAGCGGGCAACCCCAATCCGGATACGCAGTATTTT
CDR3: CASSLRLAGNPNPDTQYF

D: .
V: TRBV9
size: few
J: TRBJ1-2
DNA: TGTGCCAGCAGCGCTAGGCGGGGGTTTGGCTACACCTTC
CDR3: CASSARRGFGYTF

D: TRBD2
V: TRBV5-1
size: few
J: TRBJ2-3
DNA: TGCGCCAGCAGCTTGCTAGCGGGAGCCTCAGATACGCAGTATTTT
CDR3: CASSLLAGASDTQYF

D: TRBD1
V: TRBV18
size: .
J: TRBJ1-3
DNA: TGTGCCAGCTCACCATCAGGGGGCTCTGGAAACACCATATATTTT
CDR3: CASSPSGGSGNTIYF

D: TRBD1
V: TRBV7-9
size: many
J: TRBJ2-2
DNA: TGTGCCAGCGAGATAGACAGGGGGCATTCTTGGACCGGGGAGCTGTTTTTT
CDR3: CASEIDRGHSWTGELFF

D: .
V: TRBV5-1
size: once
J: TRBJ2-3
DNA: TGCGCCAGCGGAGAGGGAATACACGCAGATACGCAGTATTTT
CDR3: CASGEGIHADTQYF

D: .
V: TRBV6-4
size: .
J: TRBJ1-6
DNA: TGTGCCAGCAGTGTCAAGCCGACCCATTCACCCCTCCACTTT
CDR3: CASSVKPTHSPLHF

D: TRBD2
V: TRBV3-1
size: many
J: TRBJ2-1
DNA: TGTGCCAGCAGCCAAGGGCTAGCGGGGGGCAATGAGCAGTTCTTC
CDR3: CASSQGLAGGNEQFF

D: .
V: TRBV20-1
size: .
J: TRBJ1-4
DNA: TGCAGTGCCGAGATCCGTGAAAAACTGTTTTTT
CDR3: CSAEIREKLFF

D: .
V: TRBV30
size: few
J: TRBJ1-6
DNA: TGTGCCTGGAGTCCCTCGGTGAGATCACCCCTCCACTTT
CDR3: CAWSPSVRSPLHF

D: .
V: TRBV7-2
size: many
J: TRBJ1-5
DNA: TGTGCCAGCAGCTTCGAGAACGGCTATCAGCCCCAGCATTTT
CDR3: CASSFENGYQPQHF

D: .
V: TRBV28
size: .
J: TRBJ2-7
DNA: TGTGCCAGCAGTTTACCACAGAGGGTGCGGTGGTACTTC
CDR3: CASSLPQRVRWYF

D: .
V: TRBV24-1
size: many
J: TRBJ2-2
DNA: TGTGCCACCAGTGACCGGGCCAGAGAGACCGGGGAGCTGTTTTTT
CDR3: CATSDRARETGELFF

D: TRBD1
V: TRBV9
size: once
J: TRBJ2-1
DNA: TGTGCCAGCAGCGTAGGTGGGACAGACTACAATGAGCAGTTCTTC
CDR3: CASSVGGTDYNEQFF

D: .
V: TRBV11-2
size: many
J: TRBJ2-1
DNA: TGTGCCAGCAACCAGTTCGCGGATCGGCAGTTCTTC
CDR3: CASNQFADRQFF

D: .
V: TRBV2
size: many
J: TRBJ2-3
DNA: TGTGCCAGCAGTGCCCGACTGGTCCGGCCAGATACGCAGTATTTT
CDR3: CASSARLVRPDTQYF

D: .
V: TRBV6-5
size: many
J: TRBJ1-2
DNA: TGTGCCAGCAGTTACTCTTCCAACTTTAACTATGGCTACACCTTC
CDR3: CASSYSSNFNYGYTF

D: TRBD1
V: TRBV28
size: many
J: TRBJ1-1
DNA: TGTGCCAGCAGTTTGTCAGGGGGTATGACTGCTTTCTTT
CDR3: CASSLSGGMTAFF

D: .
V: TRBV19
size: .
J: TRBJ2-4
DNA: TGTGCCACTAAGGTGGGGGACTCCCCAACCTACTTC
CDR3: CATKVGDSPTYF

D: TRBD2
V: TRBV6-1
size: many
J: TRBJ2-7
DNA: TGTGCCAGCAGCCCCGGACTAGCGGGAGCCAACTACGAGCAGTACTTC
CDR3: CASSPGLAGANYEQYF

D: .
V: TRBV7-7
size: .
J: TRBJ2-7
DNA: TGTGCTAGCTCAGATACATCGGGCGAGCAGTACTTC
CDR3: CASSDTSGEQYF

D: .
V: TRBV7-9
size: many
J: TRBJ1-2
DNA: TGTGCCAGCAGCGCCGGGACCACGGGTGGCTACACCTTC
CDR3: CASSAGTTGGYTF

D: .
V: TRBV7-6
size: .
J: TRBJ1-3
DNA: TGTGCCAGCAGCTTAGGGCAGCGGAGCTCTGGAAACACCATATATTTT
CDR3: CASSLGQRSSGNTIYF

D: .
V: TRBV5-1
size: many
J: TRBJ2-1
DNA: TGCGCCAGCCAGTCGGGGACCCAGGGGTACAATGAGCAGTTCTTC
CDR3: CASQSGTQGYNEQFF

D: TRBD1
V: TRBV5-1
size: many
J: TRBJ1-1
DNA: TGCGCCAGCAGCCCTGCGACAGGGTCGTACACTGAAGCTTTCTTT
CDR3: CASSPATGSYTEAFF

D: .
V: TRBV28
size: few
J: TRBJ2-7
DNA: TGTGCCAGCAGACCCTTCGACAGGTTTCACGAGCAGTACTTC
CDR3: CASRPFDRFHEQYF

D: TRBD1
V: TRBV24-1
size: few
J: TRBJ2-6
DNA: TGTGCCACCAGCTTAGGGGGCGGTGGGGCCAACGTCCTGACTTTC
CDR3: CATSLGGGGANVLTF

D: TRBD2
V: TRBV9
size: once
J: TRBJ2-5
DNA: TGTGCCAGCAGCGTAGGACCGGGAGGCAGGGAGACCCAGTACTTC
CDR3: CASSVGPGGRETQYF

D: .
V: TRBV7-9
size: many
J: TRBJ2-5
DNA: TGTGCCAGCAGCTGGGAGTGGGGGGTTTCCACCGAAGAGACCCAGTACTTC
CDR3: CASSWEWGVSTEETQYF

D: .
V: TRBV6-1
size: few
J: TRBJ2-7
DNA: TGTGCCAGCAAAAATCGACCGGACAGAAGCTCCTACGAGCAGTACTTC
CDR3: CASKNRPDRSSYEQYF

D: .
V: TRBV20-1
size: many
J: TRBJ2-3
DNA: TGCAGTGCTAGCCACCCCTTCGGCGGGAACACAGATACGCAGTATTTT
CDR3: CSASHPFGGNTDTQYF

D: .
V: TRBV6-5
size: .
J: TRBJ1-5
DNA: TGTGCCAGCAGTTACTCGACCCCAGGGGTTAGCCATCAGCCCCAGCATTTT
CDR3: CASSYSTPGVSHQPQHF

D: .
V: TRBV28
size: .
J: TRBJ1-4
DNA: TGTGCCAGCAGTGAGATCAATAATGAAAAACTGTTTTTT
CDR3: CASSEINNEKLFF

D: .
V: TRBV4-1
size: .
J: TRBJ1-1
DNA: TGCGCCAGCAGCCAAGGATGGACAGCCAACACTGAAGCTTTCTTT
CDR3: CASSQGWTANTEAFF

D: TRBD1
V: TRBV7-6
size: few
J: TRBJ2-7
DNA: TGTGCCAGCAGCTTAGGCGACAGGGGGACCTACGAGCAGTACTTC
CDR3: CASSLGDRGTYEQYF

D: TRBD2
V: TRBV28
size: .
J: TRBJ2-1
DNA: TGTGCCAGCAGTCCCTCGACTAGCGGGGATATCAATGAGCAGTTCTTC
CDR3: CASSPSTSGDINEQFF

D: .
V: TRBV10-3
size: .
J: TRBJ2-5
DNA: TGTGCCATCAGTGAAATTGAATGGGGAAACCTGGAAGAGACCCAGTACTTC
CDR3: CAISEIEWGNLEETQYF

D: .
V: TRBV30
size: many
J: TRBJ2-2
DNA: TGTGCCTGGAGTGCTCAGGGTCCCGGGGAGCTGTTTTTT
CDR3: CAWSAQGPGELFF

D: .
V: TRBV12-3/TRBV12-4
size: many
J: TRBJ2-2
DNA: TGTGCCAGCAGTGCTGACAGGCTCACCGGGGAGCTGTTTTTT
CDR3: CASSADRLTGELFF

D: .
V: TRBV7-2
size: many
J: TRBJ1-5
DNA: TGTGCCAGCAGCGAAGCGCCGGGACGTTTCAATCAGCCCCAGCATTTT
CDR3: CASSEAPGRFNQPQHF

D: TRBD2
V: TRBV7-9
size: many
J: TRBJ2-1
DNA: TGTGCCAGCAGCGCCACTAGCGGGGCTACCTACAATGAGCAGTTCTTC
CDR3: CASSATSGATYNEQFF

D: .
V: TRBV6-4
size: .
J: TRBJ2-3
DNA: TGTGCCAGCTCATCGGGGACTGAGAGGCATACGCAGTATTTT
CDR3: CASSSGTERHTQYF

D: .
V: TRBV9
size: few
J: TRBJ1-6
DNA: TGTGCCAGCAGCGTAAGCAGTAATTCACCCCTCCACTTT
CDR3: CASSVSSNSPLHF

D: .
V: TRBV20-1
size: .
J: TRBJ1-2
DNA: TGCAGTGCTAAAGACCACAGGCAGGGTCCTTATGGCTACACCTTC
CDR3: CSAKDHRQGPYGYTF

D: .
V: TRBV3-1
size: .
J: TRBJ1-1
DNA: TGTGCCAGCAGCCAAGAATGGCAGTTCGGTTCTGAAGCTTTCTTT
CDR3: CASSQEWQFGSEAFF

D: .
V: TRBV11-2
size: few
J: TRBJ1-1
DNA: TGTGCCAGCAGCTTTAACCCGGGACCTAACACTGAAGCTTTCTTT
CDR3: CASSFNPGPNTEAFF

D: .
V: TRBV30
size: few
J: TRBJ1-5
DNA: TGTGCCTGCCAGGGGAATAGCAATCAGCCCCAGCATTTT
CDR3: CACQGNSNQPQHF

D: TRBD1
V: TRBV27
size: .
J: TRBJ2-7
DNA: TGTGCCAGCAGAGTGGGACAGGTGGCCTACGAGCAGTACTTC
CDR3: CASRVGQVAYEQYF

D: .
V: TRBV19
size: .
J: TRBJ1-5
DNA: TGTGCCAGTAGTATGGGCAAAGCCAATCAGCCCCAGCATTTT
CDR3: CASSMGKANQPQHF

D: TRBD1
V: TRBV12-3/TRBV12-4
size: many
J: TRBJ1-5
DNA: TGTGCCAGCAGTGGCCCGACAGGGGGCCGAGGTCAGCCCCAGCATTTT
CDR3: CASSGPTGGRGQPQHF

D: .
V: TRBV20-1
size: .
J: TRBJ2-5
DNA: TGCAGTGCTAGATACAAACTACTACAAGAGACCCAGTACTTC
CDR3: CSARYKLLQETQYF